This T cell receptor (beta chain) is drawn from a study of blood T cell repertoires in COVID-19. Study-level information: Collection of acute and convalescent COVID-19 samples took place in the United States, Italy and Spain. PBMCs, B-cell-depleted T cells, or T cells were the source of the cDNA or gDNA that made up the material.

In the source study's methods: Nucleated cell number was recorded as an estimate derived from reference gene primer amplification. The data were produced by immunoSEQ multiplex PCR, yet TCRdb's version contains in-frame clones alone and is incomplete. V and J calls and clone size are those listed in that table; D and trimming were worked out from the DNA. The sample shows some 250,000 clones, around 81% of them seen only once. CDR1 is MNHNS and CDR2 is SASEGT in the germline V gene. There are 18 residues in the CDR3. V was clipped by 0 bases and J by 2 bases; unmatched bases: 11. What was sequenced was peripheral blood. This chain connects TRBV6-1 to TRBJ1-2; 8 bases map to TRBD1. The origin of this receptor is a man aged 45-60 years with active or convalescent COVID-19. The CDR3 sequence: CASSEAWLRQGLNYGYTF. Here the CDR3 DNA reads TGTGCCAGCAGTGAAGCGTGGCTAAGACAGGGGTTAAACTATGGCTACACCTTC.